The rows below give T cell receptor beta chains drawn from one sample of a study of CD8+ T cells in alopecia areata. Profiled with immunoSEQ multiplex PCR; TCRdb holds only in-frame clones, not every one. The sample lists about 3,600 clones, 65% to 75% occurring once. Sequenced here: skin, sampled at week 24, from a patient treated with tofacitinib. The receptors originated from a human donor with alopecia areata. The CDR3 runs from the conserved cysteine through the conserved F or W. The D gene is left open where the match is weak. The listing skips clone size in some rows; elsewhere it reads once, few, many or a size class.

cdr3_nt cdr3_aa d_call clone_size j_call v_call
TGTGCCATCAGTGATCCAACGGTCTCCTACGAGCAGTACTTC CAISDPTVSYEQYF . . TRBJ2-7 TRBV10-3
TGTGCCAGCAGCTTGGGACGAGACTATGGCTACACCTTC CASSLGRDYGYTF . . TRBJ1-2 TRBV5-4
TGTGCCAGCAGCCCCTCTCGGGACAGGGTCTCGCCCCAGCATTTT CASSPSRDRVSPQHF TRBD1 few TRBJ1-5 TRBV6-5
TGTGCCACCAGCCCGGACAGGGAGCGTGGCTACACCTTC CATSPDRERGYTF TRBD1 . TRBJ1-2 TRBV15
TGTGCCAGCAGCGCACGACTAGCGGGGGTTTACAATGAGCAGTTCTTC CASSARLAGVYNEQFF TRBD2 . TRBJ2-1 TRBV11-2
TGCGCCAGCAGCCAAGACGCCGACAGGGGAACCAATCAGCCCCAGCATTTT CASSQDADRGTNQPQHF TRBD1 . TRBJ1-5 TRBV4-3
TGTGCCAGCAGCTCCGGGACTAACCAAGAGACCCAGTACTTC CASSSGTNQETQYF TRBD2 . TRBJ2-5 TRBV5-4
TGTGCTAGTGGTTTGGGGGGACTGGGTAAAGAGACCCAGTACTTC CASGLGGLGKETQYF . . TRBJ2-5 TRBV12-5
TGTGCCAGCAGTTTGGGCAACTACGAGCAGTACTTC CASSLGNYEQYF . . TRBJ2-7 TRBV28
TGTGCCAGCAAGCCCGGGCTCCAAGAGACCCAGTACTTC CASKPGLQETQYF . few TRBJ2-5 TRBV7-2
TGTGCCAGCAGCTCTATCGCCCGACAGGGGGCGCGTAACTATGGCTACACCTTC CASSSIARQGARNYGYTF TRBD1 . TRBJ1-2 TRBV11-2
TGTGCCAGCAGTGGGGACAGTACCTCCTACGAGCAGTACTTC CASSGDSTSYEQYF TRBD1 . TRBJ2-7 TRBV2
TGTGCCACCAGCAGAGAATTGGTACGCCAGCCCCAGCATTTT CATSRELVRQPQHF . . TRBJ1-5 TRBV15
TGTGCCAGCAGTTACGTTCAGACTAGTATGAAGCAGTTCTTC CASSYVQTSMKQFF . . TRBJ2-1 TRBV6-9
TGTGCCAGCAGTTCCCCCCGACCAGAGAGTGGCTACACCTTC CASSSPRPESGYTF . few TRBJ1-2 TRBV28
TGTGCCAGCTCACCACCGGGTGCCTACGAGCAGTACTTC CASSPPGAYEQYF . few TRBJ2-7 TRBV18
TGTGCCACCGAGACGGGGTACTATAATTCACCCCTCCACTTT CATETGYYNSPLHF . . TRBJ1-6 TRBV7-9
TGTGCCAGCAGCTGGGCCCATCAGCCCCAGCATTTT CASSWAHQPQHF . . TRBJ1-5 TRBV28
TGTGCCAGCAGTTTAAGTTTCCGGCAGGGGGCAAACTATGGCTACACCTTC CASSLSFRQGANYGYTF TRBD1 few TRBJ1-2 TRBV27
TGTGCCAGCAGCTCACCGGGAACCCAGTACTTC CASSSPGTQYF . . TRBJ2-5 TRBV5-8
TGCGCCAGTTCGGACCCCGGCGTGCAGTATTTT CASSDPGVQYF . few TRBJ2-3 TRBV5-1
TGCGCCAGCAGCCAAGATAGGCTGAACTACGAGCAGTACTTC CASSQDRLNYEQYF . . TRBJ2-7 TRBV4-3
TGCGCCAGCAGCTTATGGGGGAATTGGGAGACCCAGTACTTC CASSLWGNWETQYF . . TRBJ2-5 TRBV5-1
TGTGCCAGCAGCTTAGAAGACAGAGCCTCCTACGAGCAGTACTTC CASSLEDRASYEQYF . . TRBJ2-7 TRBV7-2
TGCGCCAGCAGCCAAGCCCACTATTTTTATTATGGCTACACCTTC CASSQAHYFYYGYTF . . TRBJ1-2 TRBV4-1
TGTGCCAGCAGTGGGACAGGTACCACTGAAGCTTTCTTT CASSGTGTTEAFF TRBD1 few TRBJ1-1 TRBV6-5
TGTGCCAGTAGTATAGATTTCGGGCGGAACTACGAGCAGTACTTC CASSIDFGRNYEQYF . . TRBJ2-7 TRBV19
TGCAATGTCTGGAGGAACACTGAAGCTTTCTTT CNVWRNTEAFF . . TRBJ1-1 TRBV20-1
TGTGCCAGCAGCTTAGATTTGAGGGGCTCCTACGAGCAGTACTTC CASSLDLRGSYEQYF . once TRBJ2-7 TRBV11-2
TGTGCCAGCAGCTCTAGCCGGGGACAGGAAGGTGAAAAACTGTTTTTT CASSSSRGQEGEKLFF TRBD1 once TRBJ1-4 TRBV7-9
TGTGCCAGCAGTTTAATAGGATCGGGGGTACGCGAGCAGTACTTC CASSLIGSGVREQYF . . TRBJ2-7 TRBV28
TGTGCCAGCTCAGTGTGGTCCTACAATGAGCAGTTCTTC CASSVWSYNEQFF . . TRBJ2-1 TRBV18
TGTGCCAGCAGCACCGACAGCCGAACCTACGAGCAGTACTTC CASSTDSRTYEQYF . . TRBJ2-7 TRBV7-2
TGTGCTAGTGGTGGACAGCTCAATCAGCCCCAGCATTTT CASGGQLNQPQHF . . TRBJ1-5 TRBV12-5
TGTGCCAGCAGCGTAGACGGGGGACAGTACAATGAGCAGTTCTTC CASSVDGGQYNEQFF . . TRBJ2-1 TRBV9
TGTGCCCTTACCCAGGGGGATTACTCCTACGAGCAGTACTTC CALTQGDYSYEQYF TRBD1 once TRBJ2-7 TRBV2
TGTGCCAGCAGCCGCAGGGGATTGTATTCACCCCTCCACTTT CASSRRGLYSPLHF . . TRBJ1-6 TRBV5-6
TGTGCCAGCAGCCCCACGGGACAGGGACCCTATGGCTACACCTTC CASSPTGQGPYGYTF TRBD1 . TRBJ1-2 TRBV5-6
TGTGCCAGCAGCTTAGAGGGACAGGGTTACGAGCAGTACTTC CASSLEGQGYEQYF TRBD1 . TRBJ2-7 TRBV7-9
TGTGCCAGCAGCGGGGGACAGGGGGAATATAATTCACCCCTCCACTTT CASSGGQGEYNSPLHF TRBD1 once TRBJ1-6 TRBV7-2
TGCGCCAGCAGCCAAGATCGCGTCAGGGGGCCAGGCACTGAAGCTTTCTTT CASSQDRVRGPGTEAFF TRBD1 . TRBJ1-1 TRBV4-1
TGTGCCAGCTCACGCAATCTGCAGGGGGCCCATGAAGCTTTCTTT CASSRNLQGAHEAFF TRBD1 . TRBJ1-1 TRBV18
TGCGCCAGCAGCTTATCGACAGGGCCCGCTTCTGGAAACACCATATATTTT CASSLSTGPASGNTIYF TRBD1 . TRBJ1-3 TRBV5-1
TGTGCCAGCAGCGTAACCGGGGCAAGCACAGATACGCAGTATTTT CASSVTGASTDTQYF . . TRBJ2-3 TRBV9
TGCGCCAGCAGCCAAGACGGATGGACGATGAATGAAAAACTGTTTTTT CASSQDGWTMNEKLFF . . TRBJ1-4 TRBV4-3
TGTGCCAGCAGTTTGAGTAGCAGACATTCCCGGGAGCTGTTTTTT CASSLSSRHSRELFF . few TRBJ2-2 TRBV27